This is a list of T cell receptor beta chains from one sample in a study of blood T cell repertoires in COVID-19. Method: immunoSEQ multiplex PCR; TCRdb's copy keeps in-frame clones and lacks some. The sample consists of 280,000 or so clones, around 85% of them appearing once. Sequenced: PBMCs or T cells enriched from blood (not recorded which). The receptors here all came from a man aged 30 to 39 who had recovered from COVID-19. CDR3s include the opening cysteine and the closing phenylalanine or tryptophan. The D gene is left open where the match is weak. Clone size is shown for a subset of rows, as once, few, many or a class of expanded clone.

CDR3: CASSESISGNTIYF
DNA: TGTGCCAGCAGTGAGTCCATCTCTGGAAACACCATATATTTT
J: TRBJ1-3
size: -
D: -
V: TRBV25-1

CDR3: CASSSRGEGYGYTF
DNA: TGTGCCAGCAGCAGCAGGGGAGAGGGCTATGGCTACACCTTC
J: TRBJ1-2
size: -
D: -
V: TRBV9

CDR3: CASSLGETGQPQHF
DNA: TGCGCCAGCAGCTTGGGGGAGACAGGGCAGCCCCAGCATTTT
J: TRBJ1-5
size: -
D: TRBD1
V: TRBV5-1

CDR3: CSVARLAGDYNEQFF
DNA: TGCAGCGTTGCTAGACTAGCGGGAGATTACAATGAGCAGTTCTTC
J: TRBJ2-1
size: once
D: TRBD2
V: TRBV29-1

CDR3: CAISGFGDSTAYEQYF
DNA: TGTGCCATCAGTGGCTTTGGTGACAGTACTGCCTACGAGCAGTACTTC
J: TRBJ2-7
size: -
D: -
V: TRBV10-3

CDR3: CASSPPGSNAPEAFF
DNA: TGTGCCAGCAGCCCACCCGGTAGTAATGCCCCTGAAGCTTTCTTT
J: TRBJ1-1
size: few
D: -
V: TRBV7-9

CDR3: CASSSGQNTEAFF
DNA: TGTGCCAGCAGCTCCGGACAGAACACTGAAGCTTTCTTT
J: TRBJ1-1
size: -
D: -
V: TRBV7-3

CDR3: CASSLQGGGNQPQHF
DNA: TGCGCCAGCAGCTTACAGGGTGGAGGTAATCAGCCCCAGCATTTT
J: TRBJ1-5
size: -
D: -
V: TRBV5-1

CDR3: CASSLGQRYEQYF
DNA: TGCGCCAGCAGCTTGGGGCAGAGGTACGAGCAGTACTTC
J: TRBJ2-7
size: -
D: -
V: TRBV5-1

CDR3: CSVEVGASQPQHF
DNA: TGCAGCGTTGAAGTAGGGGCCAGTCAGCCCCAGCATTTT
J: TRBJ1-5
size: -
D: -
V: TRBV29-1

CDR3: CATSDVTSGGYTF
DNA: TGTGCCACCAGTGATGTAACTAGCGGTGGCTACACCTTC
J: TRBJ1-2
size: -
D: -
V: TRBV24-1

CDR3: CASSLGQGDSPLHF
DNA: TGTGCCAGCAGCTTGGGGCAGGGGGATTCACCCCTCCACTTT
J: TRBJ1-6
size: -
D: TRBD1
V: TRBV5-6

CDR3: CASSPIWVQETYEQYF
DNA: TGTGCCAGCAGTCCTATTTGGGTCCAGGAAACCTACGAGCAGTACTTC
J: TRBJ2-7
size: -
D: -
V: TRBV27

CDR3: CAWRRGWGAFF
DNA: TGTGCCTGGAGAAGGGGGTGGGGAGCTTTCTTT
J: TRBJ1-1
size: -
D: -
V: TRBV30

CDR3: CASRWGPNEKLFF
DNA: TGTGCCAGTAGATGGGGGCCTAATGAAAAACTGTTTTTT
J: TRBJ1-4
size: -
D: -
V: TRBV19

CDR3: CASSIGQGYNEQFF
DNA: TGCGCCAGCAGCATCGGACAGGGTTACAATGAGCAGTTCTTC
J: TRBJ2-1
size: -
D: TRBD1
V: TRBV5-1

CDR3: CASSDRGRGNQPQHF
DNA: TGTGCCAGCAGTGACAGGGGGCGCGGCAATCAGCCCCAGCATTTT
J: TRBJ1-5
size: once
D: TRBD1
V: TRBV2

CDR3: CASSFKNSPLHF
DNA: TGTGCCAGCAGCTTTAAAAATTCACCCCTCCACTTT
J: TRBJ1-6
size: -
D: -
V: TRBV7-6

CDR3: CASSWSSYEQYF
DNA: TGTGCCAGCTCATGGAGCTCCTACGAGCAGTACTTC
J: TRBJ2-7
size: -
D: -
V: TRBV18

CDR3: CASSSGWGNTEAFF
DNA: TGTGCCAGCAGCTCAGGGTGGGGGAACACTGAAGCTTTCTTT
J: TRBJ1-1
size: -
D: -
V: TRBV7-2

CDR3: CASSPRTGGHYTQYF
DNA: TGTGCCAGCAGCCCGAGGACAGGAGGCCATTATACGCAGTATTTT
J: TRBJ2-3
size: -
D: TRBD1
V: TRBV14

CDR3: CASTGSGRGEQFF
DNA: TGTGCCAGCACCGGTTCTGGGCGGGGTGAGCAGTTCTTC
J: TRBJ2-1
size: -
D: -
V: TRBV9

CDR3: CASSSQVSGANVLTF
DNA: TGTGCCAGCAGTTCACAGGTCTCTGGGGCCAACGTCCTGACTTTC
J: TRBJ2-6
size: -
D: -
V: TRBV2

CDR3: CASRYADLNYGYTF
DNA: TGTGCCAGTCGGTATGCCGATTTAAACTATGGCTACACCTTC
J: TRBJ1-2
size: -
D: -
V: TRBV13

CDR3: CASSFRQVIQEQPQHF
DNA: TGTGCCAGCAGTTTTCGACAGGTGATACAGGAACAGCCCCAGCATTTT
J: TRBJ1-5
size: -
D: -
V: TRBV28

CDR3: CASSLGVTDSYEQYF
DNA: TGTGCCAGCAGCTTGGGGGTGACAGACTCCTACGAGCAGTACTTC
J: TRBJ2-7
size: once
D: -
V: TRBV5-5

CDR3: CASSRRGMNTEAFF
DNA: TGCGCCAGCAGCCGCAGGGGGATGAACACTGAAGCTTTCTTT
J: TRBJ1-1
size: -
D: TRBD1
V: TRBV4-1

CDR3: CATTMGQNYGYTF
DNA: TGTGCCACCACAATGGGACAGAACTATGGCTACACCTTC
J: TRBJ1-2
size: -
D: TRBD1
V: TRBV10-3

CDR3: CASSFRTGLAKNIQYF
DNA: TGTGCCAGCAGTTTCCGGACAGGGCTAGCCAAAAACATTCAGTACTTC
J: TRBJ2-4
size: -
D: TRBD1
V: TRBV27

CDR3: CASSRWGERTGELFF
DNA: TGCGCCAGCAGCCGTTGGGGGGAGAGAACCGGGGAGCTGTTTTTT
J: TRBJ2-2
size: few
D: -
V: TRBV5-1

CDR3: CASSVTQRAWDTQYF
DNA: TGTGCCAGCAGCGTAACCCAGCGCGCCTGGGATACGCAGTATTTT
J: TRBJ2-3
size: -
D: -
V: TRBV9

CDR3: CASSISPKGQNYGYTF
DNA: TGTGCCAGTAGTATTTCCCCTAAAGGACAGAACTATGGCTACACCTTC
J: TRBJ1-2
size: -
D: -
V: TRBV19

CDR3: CASSLSWLSVKNIQYF
DNA: TGTGCCAGCAGCTTATCCTGGCTTAGCGTCAAAAACATTCAGTACTTC
J: TRBJ2-4
size: -
D: -
V: TRBV11-2